This is a list of T cell receptor beta chains from one sample in a study of CXCR3-negative and CXCR3-positive naive CD8 T cells. TCRdb reprocessed the 5' RACE reads; each CDR3 protein has one entry and no DNA is given. Its listing shows 100,000 to 150,000 distinct CDR3 sequences. Sequenced input: naive CXCR3+ CD8+ T cells from blood. The receptors come from a human donor in good health. Some clones in this sample may be carry-over from other donors' samples. CDR3s include the opening cysteine and the closing phenylalanine or tryptophan.

j_gene: TRBJ1-1; v_gene: TRBV7-2; CDR3aa: CASSLGWNTEAFF
j_gene: TRBJ1-1; v_gene: TRBV20-1; CDR3aa: CSARVVNTEAFF
j_gene: TRBJ2-7; v_gene: TRBV18; CDR3aa: CASSPPDRYEQYF
j_gene: TRBJ2-1; v_gene: TRBV29-1; CDR3aa: CSVDGGVHQFF
j_gene: TRBJ2-1; v_gene: TRBV9; CDR3aa: CASSLAGANEQFF
j_gene: TRBJ2-3; v_gene: TRBV12-3/TRBV12-4; CDR3aa: CASSLWASAEDTQYF
j_gene: TRBJ2-3; v_gene: TRBV13; CDR3aa: CASSHGQGATDTQYF
j_gene: TRBJ2-7; v_gene: TRBV2; CDR3aa: CASRPTPAYEQYF
j_gene: TRBJ2-2; v_gene: TRBV7-9; CDR3aa: CASSPIAAGELFF
j_gene: TRBJ2-2; v_gene: TRBV27; CDR3aa: CASSFPETGELFF
j_gene: TRBJ2-7; v_gene: TRBV29-1; CDR3aa: CSVWGGTYEQYF
j_gene: TRBJ2-4; v_gene: TRBV5-6; CDR3aa: CASSLEGQGPINIQYF
j_gene: TRBJ2-1; v_gene: TRBV12-3/TRBV12-4; CDR3aa: CAGRDVGNEQFF
j_gene: TRBJ2-1; v_gene: TRBV5-5; CDR3aa: CASSYTGGDEQFF
j_gene: TRBJ2-5; v_gene: TRBV14; CDR3aa: CASSQETGTGLGLETQYF
j_gene: TRBJ2-4; v_gene: TRBV27; CDR3aa: CASSWTPKNIQYF
j_gene: TRBJ2-2; v_gene: TRBV3-1; CDR3aa: CASSQATSGGYDTGELFF
j_gene: TRBJ1-5; v_gene: TRBV29-1; CDR3aa: CSVEVGEDNQPQHF
j_gene: TRBJ2-7; v_gene: TRBV5-1; CDR3aa: CASSETGGYEQYF
j_gene: TRBJ1-1; v_gene: TRBV4-1; CDR3aa: CASSLSRDLNTEAFF
j_gene: TRBJ2-1; v_gene: TRBV7-2; CDR3aa: CASSLGVRFGGGADEQFF
j_gene: TRBJ2-5; v_gene: TRBV28; CDR3aa: CASSFPHLTVRETQYF
j_gene: TRBJ2-2; v_gene: TRBV6-5; CDR3aa: CSTNDRGELFF
j_gene: TRBJ2-2; v_gene: TRBV29-1; CDR3aa: CSAPEGQTGELFF
j_gene: TRBJ1-2; v_gene: TRBV6-2/TRBV6-3; CDR3aa: CASSPVSRLGYGYTF
j_gene: TRBJ2-5; v_gene: TRBV6-2/TRBV6-3; CDR3aa: CASSGLQETQYF
j_gene: TRBJ1-3; v_gene: TRBV4-3; CDR3aa: CASSQVGATLSGNTIYF
j_gene: TRBJ2-1; v_gene: TRBV14; CDR3aa: CASSREGLGWNEQFF
j_gene: TRBJ2-3; v_gene: TRBV29-1; CDR3aa: CSVSGLAEIQGTDTQYF
j_gene: TRBJ1-1; v_gene: TRBV15; CDR3aa: CATSHDLPGTGDTEAFF
j_gene: TRBJ2-7; v_gene: TRBV5-1; CDR3aa: CASSLGQGLIVEQYF
j_gene: TRBJ2-3; v_gene: TRBV29-1; CDR3aa: CSVDSAAADTQYF
j_gene: TRBJ2-7; v_gene: TRBV10-2; CDR3aa: CASGSISLEQYF
j_gene: TRBJ2-3; v_gene: TRBV23-1; CDR3aa: CASSRLGRPLGTDTQYF
j_gene: TRBJ2-7; v_gene: TRBV29-1; CDR3aa: CSVRDSYEQYF
j_gene: TRBJ1-2; v_gene: TRBV7-9; CDR3aa: CASSSGDKGYGYTF
j_gene: TRBJ1-1; v_gene: TRBV29-1; CDR3aa: CSVEGRGAEAFF
j_gene: TRBJ2-1; v_gene: TRBV13; CDR3aa: CASSINPGQQNEQFF
j_gene: TRBJ2-7; v_gene: TRBV29-1; CDR3aa: CSVAGFARTGGTYEQYF
j_gene: TRBJ1-1; v_gene: TRBV15; CDR3aa: CATSERGGNTEAFF
j_gene: TRBJ1-4; v_gene: TRBV7-9; CDR3aa: CASSLPSGVPTNEKLFF
j_gene: TRBJ2-7; v_gene: TRBV29-1; CDR3aa: CSVELDSYEQYF
j_gene: TRBJ2-1; v_gene: TRBV28; CDR3aa: CASSPLGGQGSNEQFF
j_gene: TRBJ1-1; v_gene: TRBV12-3/TRBV12-4; CDR3aa: CASSPGGALNTEAFF
j_gene: TRBJ2-7; v_gene: TRBV29-1; CDR3aa: CSVDREGEQYF
j_gene: TRBJ2-6; v_gene: TRBV6-5; CDR3aa: CASSYISGANVLTF
j_gene: TRBJ1-5; v_gene: TRBV2; CDR3aa: CASSDGRSSNQPQHF
j_gene: TRBJ2-7; v_gene: TRBV7-9; CDR3aa: CASSLAAYEQYF
j_gene: TRBJ2-1; v_gene: TRBV13; CDR3aa: CASSLFGGVLSYNEQFF
j_gene: TRBJ2-3; v_gene: TRBV29-1; CDR3aa: CSVEESASVHHRRFTDTQYF
j_gene: TRBJ1-2; v_gene: TRBV20-1; CDR3aa: CSARDPGAGAGGYTF
j_gene: TRBJ2-1; v_gene: TRBV27; CDR3aa: CASSLSRGRVEQFF
j_gene: TRBJ2-1; v_gene: TRBV5-1; CDR3aa: CASSLAPSGAYNEQFF
j_gene: TRBJ1-1; v_gene: TRBV9; CDR3aa: CASSELLNTEAFF
j_gene: TRBJ1-1; v_gene: TRBV7-2; CDR3aa: CASSSSTGIGTEAFF
j_gene: TRBJ2-3; v_gene: TRBV27; CDR3aa: CASSPPSYSGVQYF
j_gene: TRBJ2-5; v_gene: TRBV6-6; CDR3aa: CASRSLAEETQYF
j_gene: TRBJ1-1; v_gene: TRBV6-2/TRBV6-3; CDR3aa: CASSYDRSENTEAFF
j_gene: TRBJ2-7; v_gene: TRBV3-1; CDR3aa: CASGHGTLEQYF
j_gene: TRBJ1-1; v_gene: TRBV6-2/TRBV6-3; CDR3aa: CASSPGQGGTEAFF